This is a list of T cell receptor beta chains from one sample in a study of control samples from healthy donors and cancer patients. Libraries were prepared by immunoSEQ multiplex PCR; TCRdb keeps only in-frame clonotypes and omits some of them. This sample has 60,000 to 95,000 clones; about 80% occur once, and the top ten carry more than 13%. The material sequenced was blood. The receptors derive from a man aged 50 or older in good health. Each CDR3 is given with its conserved first and last residue. Each record gives: V gene, CDR3 protein.

>TRBV6-5
CASSLAGNTGELFF
>TRBV11-2
CASSFADSYEQYF
>TRBV19
CASGGTVSIEETQYF
>TRBV6-5
CASSPRQGLNYGYTF
>TRBV5-1
CASSLGQGGTFMDSDTQYF
>TRBV21-1
CASSKFGHETGISYNEQFF
>TRBV6-5
CASTTSGRREQYF
>TRBV4-2
CASSQDLVVEAVEKLFF
>TRBV28
CASGSQGTYNEQFF
>TRBV20-1
CSASTGGSGVTEAFF
>TRBV23-1
CASSQLTQGRRAEAFF
>TRBV24-1
CATSDLRGAAYNEQFF
>TRBV11-3
CASSGTAITDTQYF
>TRBV6-5
CASSSGASGANVLTF
>TRBV11-3
CASGHPETQYF
>TRBV5-4
CASSAGTDQETQYF
>TRBV19
CASSTYSGTTLLNEKLFF
>TRBV9
CASSEGPTVDEQFF
>TRBV4-2
CASSSASGIGDTQYF
>TRBV30
CAWSLAVYEQYF
>TRBV2
CASSEVPANTGELFF
>TRBV20-1
CSASFGQGGTEAFF
>TRBV7-9
CASSLVQGPGDTIYF
>TRBV7-9
CASRPVGGMYNEQFF
>TRBV9
CASSETGGGYEQYF
>TRBV5-1
CASSLMVSSYEQYF
>TRBV10-3
CASKPWPLRDSGELFF
>TRBV4-3
CASSQLTGPQETQYF
>TRBV12-5
CASGFVSGGGELFF
>TRBV28
CASRGQGGRSYNEQFF
>TRBV15
CAALGVRQGDTGELFF
>TRBV5-1
CASSLAYTGQGETQYF
>TRBV24-1
CATSDFASGGRETQYF
>TRBV9
CASSVGGRPTDTQYF
>TRBV27
CASSSQGLGYTF
>TRBV4-1
CASSLTGDSAWAFF
>TRBV2
CASKPENNEQFF
>TRBV30
CAWRIQLNTEAFF
>TRBV5-6
CASSRPGQGTEQYF
>TRBV28
CASSSVGGEETQYF
>TRBV5-4
CASSLESGHTQYF
>TRBV11-2
CASSLNRLADTQYF
>TRBV3-1/TRBV3-2
CASSHRLESTDTQYF
>TRBV6-1
CASSESRTSSEQYF
>TRBV5-6
CASSLALWRRTGTGELFF